This T cell receptor (beta chain) was sequenced in a study of Graves' ophthalmopathy and Graves' hyperthyroidism. The wider study: Before any treatment, peripheral blood was taken at the initial diagnosis.

Amplified material comprised TCR beta CDR3 regions derived from RNA transcripts. In the first round, RT-PCR was carried out with HTBI primers, and a multiplex PCR formed the second round. TCRdb reanalysed the multiplex PCR reads using MiXCR and keeps one entry per CDR3 protein. The table lists under 350,000 distinct CDR3 sequences, 15% to 20% of them singletons, with approximately 13% in the top ten. Every ophthalmopathy donor presented moderate-to-severe activity, CAS ≥3, NOSPECS ≥4 and duration under 3 months. The diagnosis combined clinical symptoms, thyroxine, TRAb, thyroid ultrasound and orbital computed tomography scans. This clonotype came up a few times. Germline V gene sequence: CDR1 MNHEY, CDR2 SVGEGT. This CDR3 has 14 amino acids. V dropped 5 bases and J dropped 4 bases, with 14 bases sitting between them.

The TCR sequence derives from an adult man with Graves' ophthalmopathy. Sequencing was done on a sample of peripheral blood. The chain recombines TRBV6-2 or TRBV6-3 with TRBJ1-1; D gene uncertain. CDR3 sequence: CASSLTLGSTEAFF. DNA of the CDR3: TGTGCCAGCAGTCTAACCCTTGGGTCCACTGAAGCTTTCTTT.